This TCR beta chain was obtained from a study of blood T cell repertoires in COVID-19. Study summary: COVID-19 samples collected from the United States, Italy and Spain covered acute and convalescent phases.

While infection was still active, Seattle patients were enrolled and then followed longitudinally. Clones were sequenced by immunoSEQ multiplex PCR, and TCRdb holds only the in-frame ones, with some missing. Found here are under 550,000 clones, over 85% of them singletons; the top ten hold around 0.92%. Germline CDR1 and CDR2: SGHDT and YYEEEE. There are 17 residues in the CDR3. Trimming removed 5 bases at V and 2 bases at J, with 22 bases between. The material sequenced was peripheral blood. The receptor was derived from a man aged 18 to 29 with COVID-19, enrolled during active disease. This chain uses TRBV5-6 with TRBJ1-2; D perhaps matches TRBD1 (6 bases). The CDR3 here is CASRGMQGYTLNYGYTF. The CDR3 bases are TGTGCCAGCAGAGGGATGCAGGGGTACACGCTCAACTATGGCTACACCTTC.